Each of the 7 T cell receptor beta chains below was sequenced from the same sample in a study of radiotherapy plus CTLA-4 blockade in lung cancer. Repertoires were generated with immunoSEQ multiplex PCR, while TCRdb's copy carries only in-frame clones and drops some. The table records roughly 110,000 clones, about 85% of them present only once. The material was peripheral blood, obtained from a patient treated with radiotherapy plus ipilimumab. The receptors here all came from a human donor with non-small cell lung cancer that progressed on radiotherapy plus ipilimumab. Some clones in this sample may be carry-over from other donors' samples.

The V call is TRBV7-6, the J call TRBJ1-5, with D unclear. Trimming left V 6 bases short and J 9 bases short, with 15 bases between. The length of the CDR3 is 13 residues. Germline assignment: CDR1 SGHVS and CDR2 FNYEAQ. CDR3 residues: CASSPGGSRPQHF. CDR3 in DNA: TGTGCCAGCAGTCCAGGTGGTTCTCGGCCCCAGCATTTT.

The DNA of the CDR3 is TGTGCCAGCAGCTTAGATCATTCCCGGACATCCTCCTACGAGCAGTACTTC. It is translated as CASSLDHSRTSSYEQYF. The chain combines TRBV11-3 with TRBJ2-7, with D possibly matching TRBD1 (5 bases). The CDR3 runs 17 residues. With 0 bases removed from V and 0 bases from J, the gap between germline ends came to 15 bases. Germline lookup yields CDR1 SGHNT and CDR2 YENEEA.

This chain joins TRBV6-5 and TRBJ1-2; D call uncertain. The CDR3 is 13 residues long. Germline V CDR1 and CDR2: MNHEY, SVGAGI. The V end was cut by 2 bases, the J end by 8 bases, with 12 bases between. The CDR3 region has the DNA TGTGCCAGCAGTTACCAGGATCGAAGAGGCTACACCTTC. It encodes CASSYQDRRGYTF.

The chain employs TRBV28 and TRBJ1-1; D is unresolved. This CDR3 comprises 15 residues. V was trimmed by 5 bases and J by 4 bases, leaving 17 bases between them. Germline V gene sequence: CDR1 MDHEN, CDR2 SYDVKM. Here the CDR3 DNA reads TGTGCCAGCAGTGGGAGGACCTTCGGTACCACTGAAGCTTTCTTT. Translated: CASSGRTFGTTEAFF.

The V and J genes are TRBV19 and TRBJ2-3; 9 bases are a match to TRBD1. CDR1 is LNHDA and CDR2 is SQIVND in the germline V gene (reference sequence). V lost 9 bases, J lost 3 bases, and 10 bases stayed unmatched. CDR3 size: 15 residues. CDR3 amino acids: CASGPQGALTDTQYF. The CDR3 nucleotides read TGTGCCAGCGGCCCACAGGGGGCTTTGACAGATACGCAGTATTTT.

This clone has just a few counts. The chain joins TRBV7-9 to TRBJ1-5; the D is unclear. This CDR3 has 16 residues. Trimming removed 7 bases at V and 0 bases at J, with 16 bases between. Looked up from germline, CDR1 is SEHNR and CDR2 is FQNEAQ (reference sequence). CDR3 protein: CASTDGTHYSNQPQHF. The CDR3, as DNA: TGTGCCAGCACGGACGGTACACACTATAGCAATCAGCCCCAGCATTTT.

This sequence joins TRBV5-1 and TRBJ1-6; D remains ambiguous. This CDR3 has 14 amino acids. The V gene's germline CDR1 is SGHRS and CDR2 YFSETQ. Trimming shortened V by 4 bases and J by 14 bases, and 19 bases separated the two germline ends. This chain's CDR3 is CASSPYGAATTLHF. DNA of the CDR3: TGCGCCAGCAGCCCCTATGGAGCAGCTACTACCCTCCACTTT. Full variable domain (outside the CDR3, taken from reference TRBV5-1 and TRBJ1-6): KAGVTQTPRYLIKTRGQQVTLSCSPISGHRSVSWYQQTPGQGLQFLFEYFSETQRNKGNFPGRFSGRQFSNSRSEMNVSTLELGDSALYLCASSPYGAATTLHFGNGTRLTVT.